This T cell receptor beta chain was found in a study of T cell responses to AZD1222 COVID-19 vaccine. The CDR3 has 13 residues. The germline V and J ends were trimmed by 1 base and 6 bases, with 10 bases remaining between them. The germline CDR1 and CDR2 sequences are LGHDT and YNNKEL (reference sequence). Details on this clone: Antigen unknown.

TCRdb keeps only in-frame clones here, not all; method: immunoSEQ multiplex PCR. The profile shows 200,000 to 250,000 clones, about 93% of them singletons. Study outcomes and limitations: After two AZD1222 doses, spike-specific TCR breadth and depth rose versus day 0. White British people made up most donors, females outnumbered males, and clonal diversity was possibly underestimated. Repertoire samples came only from after the peak T cell response.

Specimen: peripheral blood, collected on day 0 of MenACWY control vaccination. V and J are TRBV3-1 (or the pseudogene TRBV3-2) and TRBJ2-7; tentatively, D is TRBD1 or TRBD2 (6 bases each). This TCR came from an adult in good health. Written as DNA, the CDR3 is TGTGCCAGCAGCCAAGTAGGGGGGTCCGAGCAGTACTTC. Encoded protein: CASSQVGGSEQYF.